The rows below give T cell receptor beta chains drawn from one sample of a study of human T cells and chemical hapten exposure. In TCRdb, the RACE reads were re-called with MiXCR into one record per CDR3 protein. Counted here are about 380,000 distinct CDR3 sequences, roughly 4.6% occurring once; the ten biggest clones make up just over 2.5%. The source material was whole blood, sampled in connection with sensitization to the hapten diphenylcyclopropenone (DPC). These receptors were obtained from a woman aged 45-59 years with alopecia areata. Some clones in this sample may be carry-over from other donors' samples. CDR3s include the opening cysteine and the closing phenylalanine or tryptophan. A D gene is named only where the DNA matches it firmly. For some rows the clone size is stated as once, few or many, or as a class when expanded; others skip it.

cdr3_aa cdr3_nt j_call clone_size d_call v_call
CASSLGQGIAFF TGTGCCAGCAGTTTGGGACAGGGTATTGCGTTCTTC TRBJ2-1 NA TRBD1 TRBV6-2/TRBV6-3
CSVEDPFGLAGGTDTQYF TGCAGCGTTGAAGATCCCTTTGGGCTAGCGGGAGGCACAGATACGCAGTATTTT TRBJ2-3 few TRBD2 TRBV29-1
CASSYTRVGEQFF TGTGCCAGCAGTTATACCAGGGTGGGTGAGCAGTTCTTC TRBJ2-1 few NA TRBV6-6
CSARGTQGISNQPQHF TGCAGTGCTAGAGGGACACAGGGGATTAGCAATCAGCCCCAGCATTTT TRBJ1-5 NA TRBD1 TRBV20-1
CASSINRDVGYGYTF TGTGCCAGCAGTATTAACAGGGACGTGGGCTATGGCTACACCTTC TRBJ1-2 few NA TRBV27
CASSFTGGAGFF TGTGCCAGCAGTTTCACTGGCGGGGCAGGGTTCTTC TRBJ2-1 many NA TRBV12-3/TRBV12-4
CASSLEGDRGRRSNEKLFF TGTGCCAGCAGTCTCGAGGGGGACAGGGGGCGCCGGTCTAATGAAAAACTGTTTTTT TRBJ1-4 few TRBD1 TRBV12-3/TRBV12-4
CASSRTSGDADTQYF TGCGCCAGCAGTAGGACTAGCGGGGACGCAGATACGCAGTATTTT TRBJ2-3 few TRBD2 TRBV5-1
CSALLAGGAGGTDTQYF TGCAGTGCTTTACTAGCGGGAGGGGCGGGGGGCACAGATACGCAGTATTTT TRBJ2-3 NA TRBD2 TRBV20-1
CASRGGELFF TGTGCCAGCAGGGGTGGGGAGCTGTTTTTT TRBJ2-2 many NA TRBV2
CASSEGVFWGLTEAFF TGTGCCAGCAGTGAAGGCGTATTCTGGGGGCTCACTGAAGCTTTCTTT TRBJ1-1 few NA TRBV6-1
CAIRGAVNQPQHF TGTGCCATCAGGGGGGCAGTCAATCAGCCCCAGCATTTT TRBJ1-5 NA NA TRBV10-3
CASSLVVGGSEQYF TGTGCCAGCAGCCTAGTCGTAGGCGGGAGCGAGCAGTACTTC TRBJ2-7 few TRBD2 TRBV14
CSVVGRAAQYF TGCAGCGTTGTAGGCCGGGCAGCCCAGTACTTC TRBJ2-5 many NA TRBV29-1
CASSDGRVQETQYF TGTGCCAGCAGTGATGGGCGCGTACAAGAGACCCAGTACTTC TRBJ2-5 few NA TRBV2
CASSYRNNQPQHF TGTGCCAGCAGTTACCGGAATAATCAGCCCCAGCATTTT TRBJ1-5 NA NA TRBV6-6
CASSKEIYNEQFF TGTGCCAGCTCCAAGGAGATATACAATGAGCAGTTCTTC TRBJ2-1 many NA TRBV7-2
CASKLPGTGENNEQFF TGTGCCAGCAAACTCCCTGGGACAGGGGAGAACAATGAGCAGTTCTTC TRBJ2-1 few TRBD1 TRBV2
CASSQEGDFNQETQYF TGTGCCAGCAGCCAAGAAGGGGACTTTAACCAAGAGACCCAGTACTTC TRBJ2-5 few NA TRBV4-2
CASSPGLSSGANVLTF TGTGCCAGCAGCCCGGGACTTTCCTCAGGGGCCAACGTCCTGACTTTC TRBJ2-6 NA NA TRBV7-6
CASRLVGTGAIAFF TGTGCCAGCAGACTTGTGGGGACAGGGGCTATAGCTTTCTTT TRBJ1-1 once TRBD1 TRBV12-3/TRBV12-4
CSVELDKQYF TGCAGCGTTGAGTTGGACAAGCAGTATTTT TRBJ2-3 many NA TRBV29-1
CASSPGQTIEAFF TGTGCCAGCAGCCCGGGACAAACAATTGAAGCTTTCTTT TRBJ1-1 many NA TRBV12-3/TRBV12-4
CASSQVLSNTEAFF TGTGCCAGCAGCCAAGTACTTTCTAACACTGAAGCTTTCTTT TRBJ1-1 few NA TRBV3-1
CSVVEGTGNNQPQHF TGCAGCGTTGTTGAGGGGACAGGGAACAATCAGCCCCAGCATTTT TRBJ1-5 many TRBD1 TRBV29-1
CASSEWVASTDTQYF TGCGCCAGCAGCGAATGGGTAGCAAGCACAGATACGCAGTATTTT TRBJ2-3 many NA TRBV5-1
CASGGGNSPLHF TGTGCTAGTGGGGGCGGCAATTCACCCCTCCACTTT TRBJ1-6 NA NA TRBV12-5
CASSEDRQKYF TGTGCCAGCAGCGAAGACAGGCAGAAGTACTTC TRBJ2-7 NA NA TRBV7-7
CASDRGVEAFF TGTGCCAGCGACAGGGGAGTTGAAGCTTTCTTT TRBJ1-1 NA TRBD1 TRBV7-9
CASSPGLAGVAGNEQFF TGTGCCAGCTCACCCGGACTAGCGGGAGTCGCGGGGAATGAGCAGTTCTTC TRBJ2-1 many TRBD2 TRBV18
CATSEGRGEQFF TGTGCCACCAGCGAGGGTCGGGGTGAGCAGTTCTTC TRBJ2-1 few NA TRBV15
CASRVRGGRRPQHF TGTGCCAGCAGGGTGAGGGGGGGCCGGAGGCCCCAGCATTTT TRBJ1-5 few NA TRBV12-3/TRBV12-4
CASDRLYEQYF TGTGCCAGCGACAGGCTATACGAGCAGTACTTC TRBJ2-7 few NA TRBV6-1
CASITPSGHWNTEAFF TGTGCCAGCATCACCCCTTCGGGACATTGGAACACTGAAGCTTTCTTT TRBJ1-1 few NA TRBV12-3/TRBV12-4
CASSPGPSTGELFF TGTGCCAGCAGTCCGGGACCCAGCACCGGGGAGCTGTTTTTT TRBJ2-2 NA NA TRBV12-3/TRBV12-4
CARTNPSCRMNTEAFF TGTGCCCGAACAAACCCATCCTGTCGCATGAACACTGAAGCTTTCTTT TRBJ1-1 few NA TRBV9
CASSKEKGGSDTEAFF TGTGCCAGCAGCAAAGAAAAGGGAGGATCGGACACTGAAGCTTTCTTT TRBJ1-1 many NA TRBV21-1
CASSQDIGSGSGANVLTF TGTGCCAGCAGCCAAGATATTGGCAGTGGCTCTGGGGCCAACGTCCTGACTTTC TRBJ2-6 NA NA TRBV4-2
CSAAGGPRTDTQYF TGCAGTGCTGCGGGGGGGCCGCGCACAGATACGCAGTATTTT TRBJ2-3 many TRBD2 TRBV20-1
CASSARSGAAQYF TGTGCCAGCAGTGCCCGTAGTGGGGCTGCGCAGTATTTT TRBJ2-3 NA NA TRBV12-3/TRBV12-4
CASSDRPFTGELFF TGTGCCAGCAGTGATAGGCCCTTTACCGGGGAGCTGTTTTTT TRBJ2-2 few NA TRBV25-1
CSAPGMSDEQFF TGCAGTGCCCCCGGCATGAGCGATGAGCAGTTCTTC TRBJ2-1 NA NA TRBV20-1